This T cell receptor (beta chain) came from a study of shared clonotypes between healthy human individuals (dated by TCRdb to the early 2020s). Regarding the study in general: The cohort comprised a couple of women and a few men aged 18 to 49 years. Per donor, three plates each were used for CD4 naive and CD4 memory, two for CD8 naive, and one for CD8 memory. The study deeply sequenced blood TCR repertoires of several healthy adults to estimate repertoire size and the extent of clonotype sharing between individuals. To increase sequencing depth and limit assay-specific biases, different laboratories used diverse techniques to prepare libraries and sequence TCR repertoires. Between about 0.94 and 8.9 billion PBMCs per donor were obtained by leukapheresis. Paper-wide results and their limitations: Sampling was restricted to blood, and TCR repertoires in tissue are likely to differ from TCR repertoires in blood. The genetic and exposure-history diversity represented was limited by the small number of donors. Based on pairwise subsampling, the degree of clonotype sharing among donors was expected to be affected by sequencing depth. Approximately 5% of naive CD4, 3% to 4% of naive CD8, approximately 2% of memory CD4, and over 0.35% of memory CD8 clonotypes were shared across several donors. Estimated clonotype richness was generally larger for naive than for memory subsets. Even with the large sequencing depth, rarefaction of the sorted-subset datasets indicated that sequencing was incomplete. Compared with non-shared clonotypes, clonotypes shared by all four sorted-subset donors had higher generation probabilities.

The donors were healthy, HIV-negative adults who had no recently reported acute infections or vaccinations. Every donor was a Caucasian adult living in Nashville, Tennessee, USA. CD4+ T cells were enriched by magnetic negative selection, after which naive cells were positively selected on CD45RA and the negative fraction was taken as the memory subset. Blood was obtained by leukapheresis, after which PBMCs were separated by Ficoll-Histopaque density gradient centrifugation and cryopreserved in liquid nitrogen vapor phase. Purity and quantity of every magnetically sorted T cell population were checked by analytical flow cytometry. From each sorted fraction, genomic DNA was isolated and quantified by UV absorbance on a Nanodrop 2000c. The germline V gene provides CDR1 MGHDK and CDR2 SYGVNS. The junction shows trimming of 0 bases on V and 4 bases on J, and the gene matches do not reach 8 bases of it. The CDR3, cysteine through phenylalanine, is 18 amino acids long. The only DNA kept is the CDR3, 54 bases in frame from the first base.

On this clone itself: Which antigen it targets is not known. No base qualities exist here, and no much larger clone lies one base off it.

Using the deep immunoSEQ assay, TCR CDR3 regions were amplified from genomic DNA by multiplex PCR. Genomic DNA extracted from each cell subset was distributed evenly over all wells of several immunoSEQ 96-well plates, and each plate served as one replicate. Each replicate PCR for sorted subsets received 200 ng genomic DNA, equal to around 32,000 T cell genomes. Purified libraries were quantified with a Qubit 3.0 fluorometer, sized on a Bioanalyzer 2100, and re-quantified with the KAPA Library Quantification kit. Every immunoSEQ 96-well plate was sequenced on a separate single-read 150-cycle Illumina NextSeq 550 flow cell. In the authors' own workflow: Because only junctional sequences without quality scores were contained in the immunoSEQ output, filtering matching that applied to full-length reads could not be performed. To assign V/J genes and CDR3, sequences were annotated using PyIR, a Python wrapper for IgBLAST v1.9, with IMGT germline references. Any read was removed if the V/J assignment was weak (E-value above 1e-6), the CDR3 was missing, or the read contained stop codons, out-of-frame junctions, or ambiguous translated residues. V3J clonotypes were defined by identical inferred V gene, J gene, and CDR3 amino acid sequence. Percentage overlap between repertoires was calculated by dividing the number of shared unique clonotypes by the size of the smaller repertoire. Repertoire richness was assessed with RTK rarefaction, the Chao1 estimator, and Recon v2.1 estimates of unobserved clonotypes. Generation probabilities were computed with OLGA for all TCRbeta clonotypes obtained by the gDNA method from four donors. Sourced from immuneACCESS, this table was stored by TCRdb with only in-frame sequences that have V and J called. A share of the clones is absent; for the studies checked, an unresolved V gene accounts for under half, and the remainder has no known explanation. V, J and clone size are taken as reported in that table, and D and trimming were inferred from the DNA itself. For this sample the table gives about a million clones, of which roughly 75% were detected only once. Over 1.3% of the sample rests with the top ten.

The sequence is built from TRBV25-1 and TRBJ2-3; the junction holds 12 bases that match TRBD2. The receptor was isolated from a man between 18 and 35 years old in good health. The sequencing input was memory CD4+ T cells sorted from blood. This specimen's cell subset or site label, per the study, means: CD45RA-negative fraction. The CDR3 region: CASSEYRTSGVIADTQYF. The nucleotides are TGTGCCAGCAGTGAATACAGGACTAGCGGGGTAATAGCAGATACGCAGTATTTT.